This is a list of T cell receptor beta chains from one sample in a study of radiotherapy plus CTLA-4 blockade in lung cancer. Sequencing was performed with immunoSEQ multiplex PCR; in TCRdb, only in-frame clones are kept and a portion is missing. Of about 45,000 clones in the sample, around 63% were seen once. Specimen: peripheral blood, collected from a patient treated with radiotherapy plus ipilimumab. The source of these receptors is a human donor with non-small cell lung cancer who had a partial response to radiotherapy plus ipilimumab. The conserved cysteine and the conserved F or W are not part of the CDR3 here.

V	CDR3
TRBV2	AGAGFEDTEAF
TRBV7-2	ASSQATPANYGYT
TRBV7-2	ASSPQGIETQY
TRBV6-4	ASSDRQDTEAF
TRBV7-2	ASSERGSFATGELF
TRBV12-5	ASGGTGFGEQY
TRBV19	ASSISVGGNEKLF
TRBV5-4	ASSASLGTDTQY
TRBV7-2	ASSETVSNQPQH
TRBV6-1	ASSDIAGALNEKLF
TRBV6-5	ASSFLTSGSDTQY
TRBV5-6	ASSLGGGQGNEQF
TRBV19	ASSMNFRGAVVTEAF
TRBV9	ASSPRQQAYQETQY
TRBV14	ASSQDLNNEQF
TRBV10-3	AMAPQGTTFYNEQF
TRBV18	ASSQGLRNEQY
TRBV2	ARTPNQETQY
TRBV6-1	ASSGRDRTSNQPQH
TRBV6-5	ASSKTRENIQY
TRBV7-9	ASSLVGAEGYT
TRBV12-5	ASGLGRGSGYT
TRBV11-3	ASSQRQVGTYNEQF
TRBV5-1	ASSRTSGTYEQY
TRBV6-1	ASSPFGGQGDTQY
TRBV5-6	ASSLEYSDTQY
TRBV18	ASSSGLPSTNEKLF
TRBV4-3	ASSHRGETEAF
TRBV6-1	ASSIMSNQPQH
TRBV18	ASSPQQAGGNTEAF
TRBV29-1	SATTGNYEQY
TRBV30	AWTAIRNEQF
TRBV18	ASSPTIPGQGSGEQY
TRBV29-1	SVDHGGGGYT
TRBV7-9	ASSLPGGNQPQH
TRBV4-1	ASSQAPPGQGGQPQH
TRBV5-6	ASTRQGRGGTEAF
TRBV11-2	ASSLGQGRQETQY
TRBV4-3	ASSQAAGREAF
TRBV19	ASNGGGQGNTEAF
TRBV27	ASSLPRQGPYNEQF
TRBV11-2	ASSLGRTSTDTQY
TRBV30	AWSRDRGRADTQY
TRBV6-6	ASSYRRGYSSV
TRBV5-6	ASSLGGGQGLRQY
TRBV18	ASSPPTSGYNEQF
TRBV29-1	SVEQNYGYT
TRBV19	ATGHSDETQY